The next 32 T cell receptor beta chains were all read from a single sample in a study of molecular identifiers for immune sequencing clone quantification (dated by TCRdb to the late 2010s). The library was prepared using PCR. TCRdb lists the instrument as Illumina HiSeq 4000. TCRdb cleaned the public reads at Q25 with fastp, built clones with MiXCR and kept in-frame beta chains. One record per CDR3 amino acid sequence lists the most common genes and DNA. The table for this sample lists more than 300,000 distinct CDR3 sequences; roughly a fifth of them were counted only once. The ten most abundant clones make up about 0.81% of the sample. The sample consisted of naive CD8+ T cells from blood, with Jurkat cell RNA spiked in. What this sample's cell subset or site label stands for: FACS-sorted CD8+CD4-CCR7+CD45RA+ naive T cells. The receptors come from a human donor in good health. Some libraries in this study had Jurkat cell RNA spiked in.

This clonotype was recorded at least ten times. The chain recombines TRBV12-3 or TRBV12-4 with TRBJ1-5; no reliable D call. V was trimmed by 10 bases and J by 5 bases, leaving 18 bases between them. The CDR3 length is 14 residues. The CDR3 loop is CATTPLRADQPQHF. CDR3 nucleotides: TGTGCCACGACCCCCCTCCGGGCGGATCAGCCCCAGCATTTT.

This clonotype was recorded many times. V is TRBV4-1 and J is TRBJ1-4; 9 bases line up with TRBD1. Per germline, CDR1 MGHRA and CDR2 YSYEKL. Trimming cost V 4 bases and J 6 bases; bases outside gene matches: 9. The CDR3 consists of 16 residues. The CDR3 bases are TGCGCCAGCAGCCTATGGCCGAGGGACAGGGATGAAAAACTGTTTTTT. It specifies CASSLWPRDRDEKLFF.

This clonotype turned up a few times. The chain is built from TRBV13 and TRBJ2-2; D remains ambiguous. The length of the CDR3 is 13 residues. V gave up 2 bases and J gave up 6 bases, with 7 bases separating them. Looked up from germline, CDR1 is PRHDT and CDR2 is FYEKMQ (reference sequence). DNA of the CDR3: TGTGCCAGCAGCTTAAATCTGGCCGGGGAGCTGTTTTTT. Protein: CASSLNLAGELFF. The entire variable domain, with the rest obtained from reference TRBV13 and TRBJ2-2, is as follows: AAGVIQSPRHLIKEKRETATLKCYPIPRHDTVYWYQQGPGQDPQFLISFYEKMQSDKGSIPDRFSAQQFSDYHSELNMSSLELGDSALYFCASSLNLAGELFFGEGSRLTVL.

Many counts were recorded for this clonotype. The CDR3 here is CASSEGFVSGANVLTF. The CDR3 region has the DNA TGTGCCAGCAGCGAGGGGTTTGTTTCTGGGGCCAACGTCCTGACTTTC. The rearrangement uses TRBV11-2 and TRBJ2-6; perhaps D is TRBD1 or TRBD2 (5 bases each). Germline V CDR1 and CDR2: SGHAT, FQNNGV. The CDR3 has 16 residues. V was pared by 5 bases and J by 1 base, with 12 bases between.

A single count supports this clonotype. The CDR3 DNA reads TGTGCCAGCAGCTTAGGCCAGGGACTAGCGAGTTACAATGAGCAGTTCTTC. This gives the protein CASSLGQGLASYNEQFF. The chain links TRBV11-2 to TRBJ2-1; the match to TRBD2 covers 10 bases. Germline values: CDR1 SGHAT, CDR2 FQNNGV. This CDR3 spans 17 amino acids. The junction had 7 bases not matched to a gene; V was cut back by 1 base and J by 4 bases.

Worth noting for this clonotype: Given a much more abundant clone one base away, this may be a read error. This sequence joins TRBV7-9 and TRBJ2-1; D may match TRBD1 or TRBD2 (5 bases each). Trimming cost V 5 bases and J 6 bases, with 20 bases left between them. The germline gives CDR1 SEHNR, CDR2 FQNEAQ (reference sequence). CDR3 size: 16 residues. CDR3 region: CASSPPEEVGVNEQFF. The CDR3 bases are TGTGCCAGCAGCCCGCCGGAGGAGGTAGGGGTCAATGAGCAGTTCTTC.

V is TRBV27 and J is TRBJ2-7; maybe TRBD2 (6 bases). The CDR3 is 14 amino acids. Germline V gene sequence: CDR1 MNHEY, CDR2 SMNVEV (reference sequence). V shed 2 bases and J shed 4 bases, with 12 bases lying between them. The chain's CDR3 is CASSLVSGAYEQYF. The CDR3 DNA reads as TGTGCCAGCAGTTTAGTGTCGGGAGCGTACGAGCAGTACTTC.

This clonotype was recorded many times. The chain recombines TRBV28 with TRBJ2-7; D might be TRBD1 (5 bases). V gave up 8 bases and J gave up 3 bases, with 8 bases separating them. Germline V CDR1 and CDR2: MDHEN, SYDVKM. There are 11 residues in the CDR3. The CDR3 region is CASGQGYEQYF. CDR3 sequence (DNA): TGTGCCAGCGGGCAGGGCTACGAGCAGTACTTC.

In this sample, this clonotype turned up many times. The V call is TRBV5-1, the J call TRBJ2-3, with 11 bases matching TRBD2. With 10 bases clipped from V and 3 bases from J, the junction kept 7 bases outside the gene matches. This CDR3 has 14 amino acids. Germline V gene data show CDR1 as SGHRS and CDR2 as YFSETQ. The CDR3 sequence: CASTLAGGTDTQYF. CDR3 DNA: TGCGCCTCCACCCTAGCGGGAGGAACAGATACGCAGTATTTT.

Comment on this clonotype: This may arise from a read error, as a much more abundant clone is one base away. This chain joins TRBV6-2 or TRBV6-3 and TRBJ2-5; 7 positions match TRBD1. The CDR3 extends over 12 amino acids. The V gene's germline CDR1 is MNHEY and CDR2 SVGEGT. Written as DNA, the CDR3 is TGTGCCAACAGTTTTACAGGGGTTCCCCAGTACTTC. This codes for CANSFTGVPQYF.

This clonotype was recorded many times. The V call is TRBV7-3, the J call TRBJ2-1; D may be TRBD2 (5 bases). The CDR3 is 17 amino acids. Germline V CDR1 and CDR2: SGHTA, FQGTGA. V dropped 2 bases and J dropped 3 bases, with 17 bases sitting between them. The CDR3 region has the DNA TGTGCCAGCAGCTTATCGGTTGGGCGGGCCAACTACAATGAGCAGTTCTTC. Its protein is CASSLSVGRANYNEQFF. Full variable domain (rest looked up from reference TRBV7-3 and TRBJ2-1): GAGVSQTPSNKVTEKGKYVELRCDPISGHTALYWYRQSLGQGPEFLIYFQGTGAADDSGLPNDRFFAVRPEGSVSTLKIQRTERGDSAVYLCASSLSVGRANYNEQFFGPGTRLTVL.

This clonotype was picked up a small number of times. This chain connects TRBV25-1 to TRBJ2-5; tentatively, D is TRBD1 (6 bases). The CDR3 covers 11 residues. Between the trimmed V and J ends, which lost 7 bases and 5 bases, there was a span of 8 bases. Germline CDR1 MGHDK, CDR2 SYGVNS. Written as DNA, the CDR3 is TGTGCCAGCATCCAGGGGGAGACCCAGTACTTC. It codes for CASIQGETQYF.

This clonotype was observed many times. This rearrangement joins TRBV6-2 or TRBV6-3 to TRBJ2-5; 7 positions agree with TRBD1. This CDR3 region has 15 residues. Germline V gene lookup returns CDR1 MNHEY and CDR2 SVGEGT. V lost 5 bases to trimming and J lost 5 bases; unmatched junction nucleotides: 11. The CDR3 coding sequence is TGTGCCAGCAGTCCCTGGGACAGTTCGTTGGAGACCCAGTACTTC. Encoded protein: CASSPWDSSLETQYF.

This chain uses TRBV12-5 with TRBJ2-5; no definite D call. This CDR3 has 15 residues. Germline V gene sequence: CDR1 LGHNT, CDR2 FRNRAP. V was trimmed by 4 bases and J by 2 bases, leaving 14 bases between them. The CDR3 spells CASGSKADAQETQYF. CDR3 DNA sequence: TGTGCTAGTGGTTCCAAGGCCGACGCTCAAGAGACCCAGTACTTC.

This clonotype was counted a few times. This chain joins TRBV6-6 and TRBJ2-5; 7 bases line up with TRBD2. Germline CDR1 and CDR2: MNHNY and SVGAGI (reference sequence). V shed 5 bases, J shed 2 bases, and the junction held 5 bases outside the gene matches. This CDR3 is 14 amino acids long. This CDR3 is CASSTTSAQETQYF. Here the CDR3 DNA reads TGTGCCAGCAGTACTACTAGCGCGCAAGAGACCCAGTACTTC.

This clonotype was counted at least ten times. J is TRBJ1-5 and V is TRBV20-1, with D possibly being TRBD1 (6 bases). This CDR3 has 17 residues. V shed 6 bases and J shed 0 bases, with 21 bases lying between them. Germline V gene sequence: CDR1 DFQATT, CDR2 SNEGSKA (reference sequence). CDR3 loop: CSAAFTGTQNSNQPQHF. The DNA for the CDR3 is TGCAGTGCCGCTTTCACCGGGACACAAAATAGCAATCAGCCCCAGCATTTT.

V and J are TRBV28 and TRBJ2-7; 8 positions agree with TRBD1. This CDR3 comprises 15 residues. J gave up 2 bases and V 6 bases, and 9 bases lay outside the gene matches. Germline V CDR1 and CDR2: MDHEN, SYDVKM. The CDR3: CASSTRDRGAYEQYF. The CDR3 DNA follows: TGTGCCAGCAGCACAAGAGACAGGGGAGCCTACGAGCAGTACTTC.

In regard to this clonotype: A much more abundant neighbour one base away suggests this may be a read error. This rearrangement joins TRBV20-1 to TRBJ2-3, with 9 bases that match TRBD2. With 0 bases clipped from V and 5 bases from J, the junction kept 12 bases outside the gene matches. CDR1 and CDR2 from the germline V gene are DFQATT and SNEGSKA (reference sequence). This CDR3 region has 17 residues. The CDR3, as DNA: TGCAGTGCTAGAGATAGGGCAGCGGGGGGACTTGGAGATACGCAGTATTTT. This sequence encodes CSARDRAAGGLGDTQYF.

This clonotype was found a few times. The chain couples TRBV4-1 to TRBJ2-3; a weak D match, TRBD2 (6 bases). This CDR3 spans 16 amino acids. Germline CDR1 and CDR2: MGHRA and YSYEKL. Trimming removed 5 bases at V and 3 bases at J, with 18 bases between. The CDR3 sequence is CASSRRDSDRTDTQYF. DNA of the CDR3: TGCGCCAGCAGCAGACGGGACTCAGATAGGACAGATACGCAGTATTTT.

This clonotype was seen many times. The chain links TRBV4-3 to TRBJ2-1; D possibly corresponds to TRBD1 (7 bases). With 6 bases removed from V and 2 bases from J, the gap between germline ends came to 17 bases. Per the germline V gene, CDR1 is LGHNA and CDR2 is YSLEER. The CDR3 sequence is 16 residues long. The CDR3, as DNA: TGCGCCAGCAGAAAAGACAGGGCGGGGACCTACAATGAGCAGTTCTTC. This sequence encodes CASRKDRAGTYNEQFF.

V usage is TRBV7-3 and J usage is TRBJ2-3; D remains ambiguous. V shed 4 bases and J shed 4 bases, with 15 bases lying between them. CDR1 is SGHTA and CDR2 is FQGTGA in the germline V gene. The CDR3 sequence is 15 residues long. CDR3 DNA: TGTGCCAGCAGCTACGGTGCCGGCGTTGCAGATACGCAGTATTTT. Protein product: CASSYGAGVADTQYF.

Of note for this clonotype: This may be a read error, as it is one base from a much larger clone. V and J are TRBV5-3 and TRBJ1-3; D is unclear. TRBV5-3 is noted as an ORF with a role that remains uncertain. This CDR3 is 15 amino acids long. The CDR3, as DNA: TGTGCCAGCAGCCCCACGGGTTCATCTGGAAACACCACATATTTT. It is translated as CASSPTGSSGNTTYF.

With regard to this clonotype: This clone may be a read error of a much larger clone one base away. The conserved closing phenylalanine or tryptophan is absent in this CDR3, likely reflecting a read error. J is TRBJ1-2 and V is TRBV6-5, with 9 bases aligning to TRBD1. J lost 6 bases, V lost 9 bases, and 2 bases had no gene match. CDR3 length: 11 amino acids. Per the germline V gene, CDR1 is MNHEY and CDR2 is SVGAGI. This chain's CDR3 is CARGQGNGYTS. The CDR3 coding sequence is TGTGCCAGGGGACAGGGAAATGGCTACACCTCC.

Concerning this clonotype: Just one base apart from a much larger clone, this may be a read error. The V and J genes are TRBV14 and TRBJ2-7, with 14 bases matching TRBD2. The CDR3 has 15 residues. Germline V gene data show CDR1 as SGHDN and CDR2 as FVKESK. The CDR3 DNA is TGTGCCGGCAGCCCTAGACTAGCGGGAGGGCAGGAGCAGTACTTC. Translated: CAGSPRLAGGQEQYF. The full variable domain, rest sourced from reference TRBV14 and TRBJ2-7, is EAGVTQFPSHSVIEKGQTVTLRCDPISGHDNLYWYRRVMGKEIKFLLHFVKESKQDESGMPNNRFLAERTGGTYSTLKVQPAELEDSGVYFCAGSPRLAGGQEQYFGPGTRLTVT.

The chain has TRBV19 and TRBJ2-3, with a weak D call TRBD2 (5 bases). There are 17 residues in the CDR3. CDR1 and CDR2 (germline): LNHDA, SQIVND (reference sequence). V was trimmed by 7 bases and J by 2 bases, leaving 22 bases between them. Here the CDR3 DNA reads TGTGCCAGTATCTATATCATGAGGGCAGCGGACACAGATACGCAGTATTTT. This sequence encodes CASIYIMRAADTDTQYF.

This clonotype has only a few counts. J is TRBJ2-7 and V is TRBV4-3; D gene unclear. This CDR3 comprises 17 residues. From germline, CDR1 is LGHNA and CDR2 YSLEER. Trimming took 0 bases from V and 2 from J, leaving 17 bases between them. The CDR3 region has the DNA TGCGCCAGCAGCCAAGACAACATGGGCCTGGACGCCTACGAGCAGTACTTC. This sequence encodes CASSQDNMGLDAYEQYF.

This chain uses TRBV5-4 with TRBJ2-1, with 7 bases that match TRBD1. Looked up from germline, CDR1 is SGHNT and CDR2 is YYREEE (reference sequence). The V gene end was trimmed by 4 bases and the J gene end by 2 bases; junction bases not matched to a gene: 6. The CDR3 runs to 15 residues. The CDR3 DNA reads as TGTGCCAGCAGCCCCGGGGACAGTCCCTACAATGAGCAGTTCTTC. Protein: CASSPGDSPYNEQFF.

This clonotype was counted many times. The rearrangement links TRBV28 to TRBJ1-5; D not certain. Germline-derived CDR1 and CDR2 are MDHEN and SYDVKM. The CDR3 runs to 16 residues. Trimming stripped 3 bases from V and 0 bases from J, with 12 bases between. The CDR3 DNA is TGTGCCAGCAGTTTGCGGCAAAGCCCTAGCAATCAGCCCCAGCATTTT. Translation: CASSLRQSPSNQPQHF.

In its sample, this clonotype was seen many times. This chain links TRBV7-9 with TRBJ2-4, with D possibly TRBD1 on 5 matching bases. Trimming took off 5 bases at V and 7 bases at J, with 9 bases between the two ends. This CDR3 is 12 amino acids long. Germline V lookup: CDR1 SEHNR, CDR2 FQNEAQ (reference sequence). CDR3 protein: CASSIRQNIQYF. CDR3 nucleotides: TGTGCCAGCAGCATCAGACAGAACATTCAGTACTTC.

The table lists this clonotype with a count of one. A junction end diverges from the germline sequence, so it may reflect a read error. The rearrangement links TRBV29-1 to TRBJ2-7; D ambiguous. The germline V gene encodes CDR1 SQVTM and CDR2 ANQGSEA. The CDR3 length is 13 residues. The CDR3 nucleotides are TGCAGCGTAATGTGGCAGAGCTTCTACGAGCAGTGCTTC. This encodes CSVMWQSFYEQCF.

This clonotype was observed at least ten times. The chain links TRBV5-4 to TRBJ2-3; unclear D gene. CDR1 is SGHNT, CDR2 YYREEE, per germline (reference sequence). This CDR3 spans 14 amino acids. V was cut by 7 bases and J by 0 bases, with 12 bases left in between. The CDR3 coding sequence is TGTGCCAGCTTCCGGGTCCCGAGCACAGATACGCAGTATTTT. Translation: CASFRVPSTDTQYF.

This clonotype was counted only a few times. This sequence joins TRBV10-3 and TRBJ1-5, with D perhaps matching TRBD1 (6 bases). The CDR3 is made up of 13 amino acids. V gave up 4 bases and J gave up 3 bases, with 7 bases separating them. Looked up from germline, CDR1 is ENHRY and CDR2 is SYGVKD. The CDR3 loop is CAISGDTNQPQHF. The CDR3 coding sequence is TGTGCCATCAGTGGGGACACCAATCAGCCCCAGCATTTT.